One and the same sample provided the 12 T cell receptor beta chains below, sequenced in a study of cytomegalovirus exposure and HLA in healthy donors. Some clones are missing from TCRdb's copy, which holds only in-frame ones; the method was immunoSEQ multiplex PCR. This table holds about 97,000 clones, about 95% found once. The sequenced material came from PBMCs. Every receptor here comes from a woman younger than 30 in good health and CMV-seronegative.

The rearrangement joins TRBV7-8 to TRBJ1-3, with 7 bases matching TRBD1. J gave up 2 bases and V 5 bases, and 3 bases lay outside the gene matches. Per germline, CDR1 SGHVS and CDR2 FQNEAQ. This CDR3 is 14 amino acids long. The CDR3 DNA reads as TGTGCCAGCAGCCAGGGGACAGCTGGAAACACCATATATTTT. Translated, it gives CASSQGTAGNTIYF.

This rearrangement joins TRBV5-1 to TRBJ2-7; 14 positions agree with TRBD2. The CDR3 is 15 residues long. The germline CDR1 and CDR2 sequences are SGHRS and YFSETQ. V was pared by 4 bases and J by 6 bases, with 6 bases of the junction left unmatched. The DNA of the CDR3 is TGCGCCAGCAGCCCCGGGACTAGCGGGAGCTCCGAGCAGTACTTC. This translates into CASSPGTSGSSEQYF.

V usage is TRBV13 and J usage is TRBJ1-6; 10 bases fit TRBD1. This CDR3 comprises 14 residues. V shed 3 bases, J shed 10 bases, and the junction held 3 bases outside the gene matches. Germline assignment: CDR1 PRHDT and CDR2 FYEKMQ (reference sequence). The CDR3 coding sequence is TGTGCCAGCAGCTTCGGGACAGGGGAATCACCCCTCCACTTT. Its protein product is CASSFGTGESPLHF.

This sequence joins TRBV18 and TRBJ1-2; D is perhaps TRBD1 (6 bases). Germline values: CDR1 KGHSH, CDR2 LQKENI. The CDR3 length is 15 residues. Trimming shortened V by 3 bases and J by 6 bases, and 17 bases separated the two germline ends. CDR3 in amino acids: CASSPQNGGIDGYTF. In DNA form, the CDR3 reads TGTGCCAGCTCACCCCAGAATGGGGGCATCGATGGCTACACCTTC.

The J gene is TRBJ2-3, the V gene TRBV2, with 10 nucleotides matching TRBD2. J was trimmed by 2 bases and V by 5 bases; bases with no gene match: 4. Germline V gene data show CDR1 as SNHLY and CDR2 as FYNNEI. CDR3 length equals 15 residues. The CDR3 loop reads CASSNLAGATDTQYF. For the CDR3, the DNA is TGTGCCAGCAGTAATCTAGCGGGGGCCACAGATACGCAGTATTTT.

This sequence joins TRBV19 and TRBJ1-2; D is possibly TRBD1 (5 bases). V gave up 5 bases and J gave up 8 bases, with 21 bases separating them. The CDR3 extends over 15 amino acids. Germline CDR1 reads LNHDA; CDR2 reads SQIVND (reference sequence). CDR3 nucleotides: TGTGCCAGTAGTGCGGGGCTGGGACGGCTTCGGGGCTACACCTTC. Encoded protein: CASSAGLGRLRGYTF.

CDR3 coding DNA: TGTGCCAGCAGTCAAAGACAGGGGGCAAACTATGGCTACACCTTC. Translated, it gives CASSQRQGANYGYTF. The chain uses TRBV28 and TRBJ1-2; 10 bases align to TRBD1. V lost 5 bases, J lost 2 bases, and 5 bases stayed unmatched. The CDR3 consists of 15 residues. Germline CDR1 and CDR2: MDHEN and SYDVKM.

This clone showed up just once. V and J are TRBV14 and TRBJ1-2, with 11 positions matching TRBD1. The V gene end was trimmed by 1 base and the J gene end by 4 bases; junction bases not matched to a gene: 2. Germline V lookup: CDR1 SGHDN, CDR2 FVKESK. The CDR3 totals 15 residues. CDR3 region: CASSQVGTGGYGYTF. CDR3 DNA: TGTGCCAGCAGCCAAGTGGGGACAGGGGGCTATGGCTACACCTTC.

This sequence joins TRBV28 and TRBJ1-2, with 7 bases lining up with TRBD1. Trimming took 6 bases from V and 8 from J; bases not matched to a gene: 3. Per germline, CDR1 MDHEN and CDR2 SYDVKM. This CDR3 has 11 amino acids. The CDR3 here is CASRRQGGYTF. CDR3 DNA: TGTGCCAGCAGACGACAGGGAGGCTACACCTTC.

The J gene is TRBJ2-1, the V gene TRBV7-9; 9 bases are shared with TRBD2. From germline, CDR1 is SEHNR and CDR2 FQNEAQ (reference sequence). V lost 5 bases to trimming and J lost 5 bases; unmatched junction nucleotides: 7. This CDR3 contains 15 residues. The CDR3 DNA reads TGTGCCAGCAGCCCCACGGGACTAGCAGACAATGAGCAGTTCTTC. Translating it yields CASSPTGLADNEQFF.

This sequence joins TRBV9 and TRBJ2-3, with TRBD1 as a possible D gene (5 bases). The CDR3 extends over 16 amino acids. The ends were cut back, 0 bases at V and 3 bases at J, with 14 bases in the middle. In germline, CDR1 is SGDLS, CDR2 YYNGEE. This chain's CDR3 is CASSVEGPVYTDTQYF. DNA for the CDR3: TGTGCCAGCAGCGTAGAGGGGCCCGTTTATACAGATACGCAGTATTTT. Complete variable domain (other parts from reference TRBV9 and TRBJ2-3): DSGVTQTPKHLITATGQRVTLRCSPRSGDLSVYWYQQSLDQGLQFLIQYYNGEERAKGNILERFSAQQFPDLHSELNLSSLELGDSALYFCASSVEGPVYTDTQYFGPGTRLTVL.

The rearrangement joins TRBV11-3 to TRBJ1-1; D is uncertain. There are 13 residues in the CDR3. Trimming removed 5 bases at V and 8 bases at J, with 15 bases between. Germline CDR1 is SGHNT and CDR2 is YENEEA. Here the CDR3 DNA reads TGTGCCAGCAGCCTAGGACCGACACAAGAAGCTTTCTTT. This sequence encodes CASSLGPTQEAFF.